This record covers a single T cell receptor (beta chain). Its antigen remains unidentified. Germline loops: CDR1 SGHVS, CDR2 FQNEAQ. The junction had 10 bases not matched to a gene; V was cut back by 1 base and J by 8 bases. This CDR3 contains 16 residues. The sample comes from a study of cytomegalovirus exposure and HLA in healthy donors. Study as a whole: Early on, a data release was issued that held approximately 78 million unique TCRs from HLA-typed donors.

13 Jbeta primers and 60 Vbeta primers were used for the PCR. Profiled with immunoSEQ multiplex PCR; TCRdb holds only in-frame clones, not every one. The data show more than 140,000 clones, with 75% to 80% seen just once and about 0.64% held by the top ten. General observations from the study: Analysis performed later found more than 15,000 TCR beta sequences associated with HLA alleles at 0.05 false discovery rate. Across donors, most TCRs were seen rarely, yet some public ones were widespread.

The rearrangement links TRBV7-8 to TRBJ1-4; 7 bases align to TRBD1. The sample comprised PBMCs. This receptor was identified in a male donor in good health and CMV-seronegative. The CDR3: CASSLGGWAGGEKLFF. The DNA for the CDR3 is TGTGCCAGCAGCTTAGGGGGTTGGGCAGGGGGGGAAAAACTGTTTTTT. Together with reference TRBV7-8 and TRBJ1-4, the CDR3 gives the full variable domain: GAGVSQSPRYKVAKRGQDVALRCDPISGHVSLFWYQQALGQGPEFLTYFQNEAQLDKSGLPSDRFFAERPEGSVSTLKIQRTQQEDSAVYLCASSLGGWAGGEKLFFGSGTQLSVL.